The 25 T cell receptor beta chains in this list originate from one sample, sequenced in a study of T cell responses to AZD1222 COVID-19 vaccine. Here immunoSEQ multiplex PCR was the method, and the copy in TCRdb shows in-frame clones only, minus some. The table lists about 72,000 clones, roughly nine tenths of them singletons. Sequences were derived from peripheral blood, sampled 28 days after the second AZD1222 dose. The source of these receptors is an adult who received the AZD1222 COVID-19 vaccine.

The J gene is TRBJ2-5, the V gene TRBV5-1, with a possible D match to TRBD1 (6 bases). CDR1 SGHRS and CDR2 YFSETQ come from the germline V gene. Trimming took 1 base from V and 2 from J, leaving 15 bases between them. The CDR3 length is 16 residues. The CDR3 loop is CASSLLGSGAQETQYF. The DNA of the CDR3 is TGCGCCAGCAGCTTGTTAGGTTCAGGGGCTCAAGAGACCCAGTACTTC.

J is TRBJ2-1 and V is TRBV27; possible D gene TRBD2, 6 bases. The CDR3 has 14 residues. V lost 3 bases and J 8 bases, leaving 14 bases between the germline ends. The germline gives CDR1 MNHEY, CDR2 SMNVEV (reference sequence). As DNA, the CDR3 is TGTGCCAGCAGTTTCTCGGGGGAGTGGGATGAGCAGTTCTTC. Its protein is CASSFSGEWDEQFF.

The V and J genes are TRBV28 and TRBJ2-7; a weak D match, TRBD1 (5 bases). Germline CDR1 and CDR2: MDHEN and SYDVKM. This CDR3 is built from 14 residues. The V and J ends lost 7 bases and 2 bases respectively, with 15 bases between them. CDR3 nucleotide sequence: TGTGCCAGCATGAGGCCATGGGGCCCCTACGAGCAGTACTTC. Translated, it gives CASMRPWGPYEQYF.

The genes are TRBV5-4 and TRBJ1-4, with TRBD1 matching 7 bases. CDR3 length equals 15 residues. J gave up 2 bases and V 7 bases, and 8 bases lay outside the gene matches. Germline V gene lookup returns CDR1 SGHNT and CDR2 YYREEE (reference sequence). DNA for the CDR3: TGTGCCAGCGGATTCATGGGACAGACTAATGAAAAACTGTTTTTT. Translation: CASGFMGQTNEKLFF. Combining the CDR3 with reference TRBV5-4 and TRBJ1-4 gives the whole variable domain ETGVTQSPTHLIKTRGQQVTLRCSSQSGHNTVSWYQQALGQGPQFIFQYYREEENGRGNFPPRFSGLQFPNYSSELNVNALELDDSALYLCASGFMGQTNEKLFFGSGTQLSVL.

The V and J genes are TRBV5-1 and TRBJ2-3; the D gene is possibly TRBD2 (5 bases). V was trimmed by 3 bases and J by 0 bases, leaving 14 bases between them. CDR1 is SGHRS, CDR2 YFSETQ, per germline. The CDR3 is 16 amino acids. The CDR3 here is CASSSTERKSTDTQYF. The CDR3 DNA follows: TGCGCCAGCAGCTCCACAGAGCGGAAAAGCACAGATACGCAGTATTTT.

The chain uses TRBV5-6 and TRBJ2-2, with D tentatively TRBD1 or TRBD2 (5 bases each). In germline, CDR1 is SGHDT, CDR2 YYEEEE. This CDR3 has 14 amino acids. Trimming took off 4 bases at V and 4 bases at J, with 11 bases between the two ends. The DNA for the CDR3 is TGTGCCAGCAGCAAACAGGAGGTCACCGGGGAGCTGTTTTTT. This gives the protein CASSKQEVTGELFF.

The chain has TRBV10-1 and TRBJ2-1; possibly TRBD2 for D (5 bases). Trimming pared 10 bases from V and 9 bases from J, leaving 13 bases between. CDR3 length: 11 residues. Germline CDR1 and CDR2: WNHNN and SYGVQD (reference sequence). CDR3 DNA sequence: TGCGCCAACGGCCGGGCGGGTGAGCAGTTCTTC. It is translated as CANGRAGEQFF.

The chain uses TRBV10-3 and TRBJ2-3; TRBD2 agrees at 8 bases. The CDR3 consists of 15 residues. CDR1 is ENHRY, CDR2 SYGVKD, per germline. Losses at the gene ends were 11 bases for V and 0 bases for J; bases not matched to a gene: 10. CDR3: CAGRLGGGSTDTQYF. The CDR3 DNA reads TGTGCCGGAAGACTAGGCGGGGGGAGCACAGATACGCAGTATTTT.

The V and J genes are TRBV5-4 and TRBJ1-3, with TRBD1 identical over 8 bases. CDR3 length: 15 residues. CDR1 is SGHNT, CDR2 YYREEE, per germline (reference sequence). Trimming at V came to 1 base and at J to 4 bases, leaving 4 bases not matched to a gene. As DNA, the CDR3 is TGTGCCAGCAGCTTGCAGGGGGCGACAGGAAACACCATATATTTT. Translation gives CASSLQGATGNTIYF.

The chain recombines TRBV5-1 with TRBJ1-1; 12 nucleotides align to TRBD1. The trim removed 3 bases at V and 6 bases at J, leaving 3 bases unmatched. The CDR3 runs 14 residues. The germline V gene encodes CDR1 SGHRS and CDR2 YFSETQ. CDR3: CASSSGQGAAEAFF. CDR3 in DNA: TGCGCCAGCAGCTCGGGACAGGGGGCAGCTGAAGCTTTCTTT.

The gene calls are TRBV12-3 or TRBV12-4 and TRBJ1-5; D might be TRBD1 (5 bases). Deletions cut 5 bases from V and 4 bases from J, with 9 bases between. The CDR3 runs 13 residues. The CDR3 coding sequence is TGTGCCAGCAGTGGGGACGGAAATCAGCCCCAGCATTTT. This codes for CASSGDGNQPQHF.

The V gene is TRBV5-4, the J gene TRBJ1-2; 12 nucleotides align to TRBD1. CDR1 SGHNT and CDR2 YYREEE come from the germline V gene (reference sequence). The CDR3 is 13 amino acids. J gave up 13 bases and V 0 bases, and 4 bases lay outside the gene matches. CDR3 DNA sequence: TGTGCCAGCAGCTTGGGGGACAGGGGGCGCCGCACCTTC. Its protein product is CASSLGDRGRRTF. The variable domain in full, with the rest retrieved from reference TRBV5-4 and TRBJ1-2, is ETGVTQSPTHLIKTRGQQVTLRCSSQSGHNTVSWYQQALGQGPQFIFQYYREEENGRGNFPPRFSGLQFPNYSSELNVNALELDDSALYLCASSLGDRGRRTFGSGTRLTVV.

The chain uses TRBV27 and TRBJ1-4; D uncertain. This CDR3 region has 13 residues. From germline, CDR1 is MNHEY and CDR2 SMNVEV (reference sequence). The V gene lost 4 bases and the J gene lost 0 bases, with 3 bases spanning the gap. The CDR3 reads CASSSATNEKLFF. The CDR3 coding sequence is TGTGCCAGCAGTTCTGCAACTAATGAAAAACTGTTTTTT.

This chain joins TRBV5-4 and TRBJ1-1, with 9 nucleotides matching TRBD1. The CDR3 covers 18 residues. Trimming at V came to 3 bases and at J to 4 bases, leaving 16 bases not matched to a gene. Germline CDR1 and CDR2: SGHNT and YYREEE (reference sequence). The CDR3 DNA follows: TGTGCCAGCAGCTCACCTTCCGGGACAGGGATGGGGGCCACTGAAGCTTTCTTT. Residues: CASSSPSGTGMGATEAFF.

This clone was detected only a few times. This chain links TRBV6-5 with TRBJ1-1; TRBD1 is a possible D gene (6 bases). CDR3 length equals 14 residues. Deletions cut 4 bases from V and 3 bases from J, with 12 bases between. Germline values: CDR1 MNHEY, CDR2 SVGAGI. The CDR3: CASSSLGAYTEAFF. In nucleotides, the CDR3 is TGTGCCAGCAGTTCCCTGGGGGCGTACACTGAAGCTTTCTTT.

This clone was detected once. The rearrangement joins TRBV2 to TRBJ1-4; no reliable D call. The germline V gene has CDR1 SNHLY and CDR2 FYNNEI. The CDR3 totals 13 residues. Trimming left V 8 bases short and J 1 base short, with 8 bases between. The CDR3 DNA reads as TGTGCCAGCTTTGGCAGAACTAATGAAAAACTGTTTTTT. It specifies CASFGRTNEKLFF. The full variable domain, completed using reference TRBV2 and TRBJ1-4, is EPEVTQTPSHQVTQMGQEVILRCVPISNHLYFYWYRQILGQKVEFLVSFYNNEISEKSEIFDDQFSVERPDGSNFTLKIRSTKLEDSAMYFCASFGRTNEKLFFGSGTQLSVL.

V gene TRBV6-1 combines with J gene TRBJ1-2; perhaps TRBD1 as D (5 bases). Germline V gives CDR1 MNHNS, CDR2 SASEGT. V was cut by 3 bases and J by 7 bases, with 15 bases left in between. The CDR3 has 14 amino acids. CDR3 DNA: TGTGCCAGCAGTGATGTCCTGGGGCGAGTTGGCTACACCTTC. Protein: CASSDVLGRVGYTF.

The V and J genes are TRBV3-1 (or the pseudogene TRBV3-2) and TRBJ2-7; TRBD2 agrees at 10 bases. This CDR3 has 15 residues. V lost 5 bases and J lost 4; bases outside the gene matches: 8. Germline V CDR1 and CDR2: LGHDT, YNNKEL (reference sequence). Written as DNA, the CDR3 is TGTGCCAGCAGCGAGCTAGCGGGAGTGAGGTACGAGCAGTACTTC. Encoded protein: CASSELAGVRYEQYF.

V gene TRBV7-9 combines with J gene TRBJ2-1; perhaps TRBD2 as D (5 bases). Germline loops: CDR1 SEHNR, CDR2 FQNEAQ (reference sequence). This CDR3 comprises 15 residues. Trimming took 5 bases from V and 0 from J, leaving 11 bases between them. The CDR3 DNA sequence: TGTGCCAGCAGCCTCACCACTAGCTCCTACAATGAGCAGTTCTTC. Its translation is CASSLTTSSYNEQFF.

The CDR3 DNA reads TGTGCCAGTAGAAAGCAGGGGACCTTTGGGAACACTGAAGCTTTCTTT. This encodes CASRKQGTFGNTEAFF. The chain employs TRBV19 and TRBJ1-1; TRBD1 might be the D (6 bases). This CDR3 has 16 amino acids. In germline, CDR1 is LNHDA, CDR2 SQIVND (reference sequence). Trimming shortened V by 6 bases and J by 1 base, and 18 bases separated the two germline ends.

This chain uses TRBV7-5 with TRBJ2-5; the table's D call, TRBD1, has no DNA check behind it. TRBV7-5 is designated a pseudogene. The CDR3 length is 16 residues. The CDR3 sequence is CVRSSITGTTEETQYF. In DNA form, the CDR3 reads TGTGTCAGAAGCTCCATAACCGGGACAACCGAAGAGACCCAGTACTTC.

V gene TRBV5-6 combines with J gene TRBJ2-6; 10 bases are shared with TRBD1. After removal of 3 bases from V and 5 bases from J, the junction contained 11 bases not matched to a gene. Germline V gene lookup returns CDR1 SGHDT and CDR2 YYEEEE. This CDR3 is built from 18 residues. The CDR3 sequence: CASSSAGTGASWANVLTF. The DNA for the CDR3 is TGTGCCAGCAGCTCTGCCGGGACAGGGGCTTCGTGGGCCAACGTCCTGACTTTC.

This chain joins TRBV5-1 and TRBJ1-2; D is undetermined. The CDR3 covers 16 residues. The V gene's germline CDR1 is SGHRS and CDR2 YFSETQ. Trimming stripped 0 bases from V and 5 bases from J, with 17 bases between. This CDR3 is CASSLESQPLGYGYTF. For the CDR3, the DNA is TGCGCCAGCAGCTTGGAGAGTCAGCCCCTAGGGTATGGCTACACCTTC.

The V and J genes are TRBV7-2 and TRBJ2-7, with 9 bases fitting TRBD1. The CDR3 runs 14 residues. With 5 bases clipped from V and 6 bases from J, the junction kept 8 bases outside the gene matches. The V gene's germline CDR1 is SGHTA and CDR2 FQGNSA. The CDR3 bases are TGTGCCAGCAGCGTCGGGACAGGGAGGCGCGAGCAGTACTTC. This translates into CASSVGTGRREQYF. The variable domain in full, with the rest retrieved from reference TRBV7-2 and TRBJ2-7, is GAGVSQSPSNKVTEKGKDVELRCDPISGHTALYWYRQSLGQGLEFLIYFQGNSAPDKSGLPSDRFSAERTGGSVSTLTIQRTQQEDSAVYLCASSVGTGRREQYFGPGTRLTVT.

Points on this clone: At one end the junction does not follow the germline gene, possibly because of a read error. V and J are TRBV30 and TRBJ1-3; D is unclear. Germline V gives CDR1 GTSNPN, CDR2 SVGIG (reference sequence). There are 14 residues in the CDR3. CDR3 residues: CAWSVLDLGTTIYF. CDR3 coding DNA: TGTGCCTGGAGTGTACTCGACCTCGGAACCACCATATATTTT.